This T cell receptor (beta chain) was identified in a study of OX40 agonist ivuxolimab in advanced cancers. Study summary: In this cohort, patients received ivuxolimab, an agonistic anti-OX40 (CD134) antibody. Every 2 weeks, patients got intravenous ivuxolimab at one of six dose levels (0.01-10 mg/kg).

Worth noting for this clone: Its cognate antigen is unknown.

Study conclusions and caveats: Partial responders treated at 0.1-3.0 mg/kg exhibited clonal expansion among the lowest measured.

With V trimmed by 2 bases and J by 0 bases, 3 bases remained unmatched. Germline-derived CDR1 and CDR2 are MDHEN and SYDVKM. The CDR3 loop spans 15 amino acids. Generated by immunoSEQ multiplex PCR, the TCRdb table keeps only in-frame clones and is missing some. Counted here are more than 80,000 clones, 91% occurring once; the ten biggest clones make up 0.25% to 0.35%. The clonotype comes from an adult with an advanced solid tumor such as melanoma, head and neck, liver or kidney cancer. This specimen was CD4+ or CD8+ T cells sorted from blood, taken in a trial of the OX40 agonist ivuxolimab. J is TRBJ1-2 and V is TRBV28, with 7 bases lining up with TRBD1. The CDR3 region has the DNA TGTGCCAGCAGTTTAGGGACAGCTACTAACTATGGCTACACCTTC. Translating it yields CASSLGTATNYGYTF.